A selection of T cell receptor beta chains follows, all from one sample in a study of blood T cell repertoires in COVID-19. The table came from immunoSEQ multiplex PCR; TCRdb's copy has only in-frame clones and leaves some out. Of 300,000 or so clones listed, about 85% are singletons. Sequences were obtained from PBMCs or T cells enriched from blood (not recorded which). The receptors stem from a woman aged 25 to 39 who had recovered from COVID-19. CDR3s include the opening cysteine and the closing phenylalanine or tryptophan. Each record gives: V gene, D gene, J gene, clone size, CDR3 DNA, CDR3 protein. A D gene is named only where the DNA matches it firmly. Where a row states a size, it is once, few, many or the class of an expanded clone; other rows omit it.

TRBV7-8	-	TRBJ1-2	-	TGTGCCAGCAGCTTATCAGGGTTCGGCGATGGCTACACCTTC	CASSLSGFGDGYTF
TRBV7-9	TRBD2	TRBJ2-3	-	TGTGCCAGCAGCTTAGCGAGATCTCCTAGCGGGGGGGCAGGAGATACGCAGTATTTT	CASSLARSPSGGAGDTQYF
TRBV2	TRBD1	TRBJ1-1	-	TGTGCCAGCAGGATACAGGGGGGGAACACTGAAGCTTTCTTT	CASRIQGGNTEAFF
TRBV5-1	TRBD2	TRBJ2-1	-	TGCGCCAGCACCCTTGGTGGGACTAGCGGTGGTAATGAGCAGTTCTTC	CASTLGGTSGGNEQFF
TRBV12-5	-	TRBJ1-1	once	TGTGCTAGTGGTCCCGCGGGCACTGAAGCTTTCTTT	CASGPAGTEAFF
TRBV18	TRBD1	TRBJ1-2	few	TGTGCCAGCTCACCACCGAACAGGGGGCTTCGGGGCTACACCTTC	CASSPPNRGLRGYTF
TRBV6-5	TRBD1	TRBJ1-5	-	TGTGCCAGCAGCCCCCGGGACAGTTCCCGGCCCCAGCATTTT	CASSPRDSSRPQHF
TRBV15	TRBD1	TRBJ2-7	-	TGTGCCACCAGCGTCGGGACAGGGGCCTACGAGCAGTACTTC	CATSVGTGAYEQYF
TRBV4-2	-	TRBJ2-7	-	TGTGCCAGCAGCCAAGACCTATACAATGTCGGGGGTTCCTACGAGCAGTACTTC	CASSQDLYNVGGSYEQYF
TRBV19	TRBD1	TRBJ2-6	-	TGTGCCAGTAGTACCGGACAGGGACTCTTTGGGGCCAACGTCCTGACTTTC	CASSTGQGLFGANVLTF
TRBV4-2	-	TRBJ2-7	once	TGTGCCAGCAGCCAAAGGGGATCCTACGAGCAGTACTTC	CASSQRGSYEQYF
TRBV30	-	TRBJ2-4	few	TGTGCCTGGAACAAACAGGAGCTAGCCAAAAACATTCAGTACTTC	CAWNKQELAKNIQYF
TRBV9	TRBD2	TRBJ2-1	-	TGTGCCAGCAGCGTGGGTGGGGGGGCCTACAATGAGCAGTTCTTC	CASSVGGGAYNEQFF
TRBV30	-	TRBJ1-5	-	TGTGCCTGGAGCCCCGGGGTATGGCCCCAGCATTTT	CAWSPGVWPQHF
TRBV29-1	-	TRBJ1-3	-	TGCAGCGTTGAGACTTATTTGGGAAACACCATATATTTT	CSVETYLGNTIYF
TRBV7-8	TRBD1	TRBJ1-2	-	TGTGCCAGCAGCTTAACACCCGGGACAGGGGATCACTATGGCTACACCTTC	CASSLTPGTGDHYGYTF
TRBV7-2	-	TRBJ1-2	-	TGTGCCAGCAGCTTAGACCTTTCAATGGCAGGGGCATATGGCTACACCTTC	CASSLDLSMAGAYGYTF
TRBV7-2	-	TRBJ1-4	few	TGTGCCAGCAGCCGTCCACGGGGGACTGAAAAACTGTTTTTT	CASSRPRGTEKLFF
TRBV9	TRBD1	TRBJ1-1	-	TGTGCCAGCAGCGACCGGACAGGGGGGGACACTGAAGCTTTCTTT	CASSDRTGGDTEAFF
TRBV6-5	TRBD2	TRBJ2-7	-	TGTGCCAGCAGGGGGGGGTTGGGCTACGAGCAGTACTTC	CASRGGLGYEQYF
TRBV2	TRBD1	TRBJ2-7	-	TGTGCCAGCAGTGAAGGATACAGGGGGCGGCCAACCTCTTCCTACGAGCAGTACTTC	CASSEGYRGRPTSSYEQYF
TRBV29-1	-	TRBJ1-2	-	TGCAGCGTTTCAGGGGCTGGTGGCTACACCTTC	CSVSGAGGYTF
TRBV5-6	TRBD2	TRBJ2-3	-	TGTGCCAGCAGCTTGGGGCGGGGGGCGTTCACAGATACGCAGTATTTT	CASSLGRGAFTDTQYF
TRBV3-1/TRBV3-2	TRBD1	TRBJ2-2	-	TGTGCCAGCAGCCCCCGGACAGGGCAATGGACCGGGGAGCTGTTTTTT	CASSPRTGQWTGELFF
TRBV7-8	TRBD1	TRBJ2-7	-	TGTGCCAGCAGCTTAGTACAGGGGAACACCTACGAGCAGTACTTC	CASSLVQGNTYEQYF
TRBV5-4	-	TRBJ1-2	-	TGTGCCAGCAGCTTGGACAGTTTTCGAAATGGCTACACCTTC	CASSLDSFRNGYTF
TRBV29-1	-	TRBJ1-1	few	TGCAGCGTTGTTCAGAGCGCGAACACTGAAGCTTTCTTT	CSVVQSANTEAFF
TRBV6-5	TRBD1	TRBJ1-1	-	TGTGCCAGCAGTAGACAGGGTATGAACACTGAAGCTTTCTTT	CASSRQGMNTEAFF
TRBV7-9	TRBD2	TRBJ2-7	-	TGTGCCAGCAGCCAGACTAGCGGGAATACCTACGAGCAGTACTTC	CASSQTSGNTYEQYF
TRBV5-8	-	TRBJ1-1	-	TGTGCCAGCAGCTTGGGACCTCGAGGAGCTTTCTTT	CASSLGPRGAFF
TRBV2	-	TRBJ1-5	-	TGTGCCAGCAGTGAAGCGCAGACGGCAGGGAAAAGGCAGCCCCAGCATTTT	CASSEAQTAGKRQPQHF
TRBV5-1	-	TRBJ1-1	-	TGCGCCAGCAGCGTACAGGATACGACTGAAGCTTTCTTT	CASSVQDTTEAFF
TRBV6-5	-	TRBJ1-4	-	TGTGCCAGCACCCGAGGACTTGGGGAAGGAAAACTGTTTTTT	CASTRGLGEGKLFF
TRBV9	-	TRBJ1-1	-	TGTGCCAGCAGCGTTCTCGGGGACACTGAAGCTTTCTTT	CASSVLGDTEAFF
TRBV5-6	TRBD1	TRBJ1-2	-	TGTGCCAGCAGCCGCGGGATTCAGGGGGACTATGGCTACACCTTC	CASSRGIQGDYGYTF
TRBV7-6	TRBD1	TRBJ2-6	-	TGTGCCAGCAGCGACAGGGTGGCATCTGGGGCCAACGTCCTGACTTTC	CASSDRVASGANVLTF
TRBV29-1	-	TRBJ2-2	once	TGCAGCGCCTTGAGGTCCGGGGCGGGGACCGGGGAGCTGTTTTTT	CSALRSGAGTGELFF
TRBV5-8	-	TRBJ1-5	-	TGTGCCAGCAGCCCCTATATAGGGGTTGGCAATCAGCCCCAGCATTTT	CASSPYIGVGNQPQHF
TRBV7-8	-	TRBJ1-6	few	TGTGCCAGCAGCCTCGGGAGCCTCAATTCACCCCTCCACTTT	CASSLGSLNSPLHF
TRBV18	-	TRBJ2-1	-	TGTGCCAGCTCACAGCCCCCACAGGGCGGCAATGAGCAGTTCTTC	CASSQPPQGGNEQFF
TRBV30	-	TRBJ1-5	-	TGTGCCTGGGGGGACACCCACAATCAGCCCCAGCATTTT	CAWGDTHNQPQHF
TRBV4-1	TRBD2	TRBJ2-3	-	TGCGCCAGCAGCCAAGAATGGACGCGGGGGGTCACAGATACGCAGTATTTT	CASSQEWTRGVTDTQYF
TRBV19	TRBD2	TRBJ2-1	-	TGTGCCAGTACCCCGGGACTAGCCTCCTACAATGAGCAGTTCTTC	CASTPGLASYNEQFF
TRBV5-1	TRBD1	TRBJ2-5	-	TGCGCCAGCAGCCCGGACAGGGGGTCGCAAGAGACCCAGTACTTC	CASSPDRGSQETQYF
TRBV9	-	TRBJ1-2	-	TGTGCCAGCAGCGTGGCCCCCCGGGAAAACTATGGCTACACCTTC	CASSVAPRENYGYTF
TRBV5-4	TRBD1	TRBJ1-1	once	TGTGCCAGCAGCTTACAGGGGGCAACTGAAGCTTTCTTT	CASSLQGATEAFF
TRBV4-3	-	TRBJ2-7	-	TGCGCCAGCAGCCAAATTACTGGTTACGAGCAGTACTTC	CASSQITGYEQYF
TRBV18	-	TRBJ1-2	-	TGTGCCAGCTCACCAGTGGCGGTATATGGCTACACCTTC	CASSPVAVYGYTF
TRBV6-6	-	TRBJ2-7	few	TGTGCCAGCAGCCGCGAGGGCGAGCAGTACTTC	CASSREGEQYF
TRBV18	TRBD1	TRBJ2-7	-	TGTGCCAGCTCACCGACAGGGATGGGGGAGCAGTACTTC	CASSPTGMGEQYF
TRBV19	-	TRBJ2-2	once	TGTGCCAGTAGTATAGGGGGCAACACCGGGGAGCTGTTTTTT	CASSIGGNTGELFF
TRBV18	-	TRBJ1-2	-	TGTGCCAGCTCACCAGAACAGACCTATGGCTACACCTTC	CASSPEQTYGYTF
TRBV19	TRBD2	TRBJ2-3	-	TGTGCCAGTAGTATGACTAGCGGGGGGGCCTGGGCAGATACGCAGTATTTT	CASSMTSGGAWADTQYF
TRBV21-1	-	TRBJ2-7	-	TGTGCCAGCAGGCGGACTAGATGTGCCTACGAGCAGTACTTC	CASRRTRCAYEQYF
TRBV10-3	TRBD2	TRBJ2-7	-	TGTGCCATCCGGACTAGCGGAAGCTCCTACGAGCAGTACTTC	CAIRTSGSSYEQYF
TRBV9	TRBD2	TRBJ2-3	-	TGTGCCAGCAGCCAGGGAGCGGGGGGGCGTGCAGATACGCAGTATTTT	CASSQGAGGRADTQYF
TRBV29-1	TRBD1	TRBJ1-2	-	TGCAGCGTTACGGGACAGGGAAAGGACTATGGCTACACCTTC	CSVTGQGKDYGYTF
TRBV5-8	-	TRBJ2-2	-	TGTGCCAGCAGCGAGGCACCCCACACCGGGGAGCTGTTTTTT	CASSEAPHTGELFF
TRBV28	TRBD2	TRBJ2-1	-	TGTGCCAGCAGGCTAACTAGCGGGGGGGCCCACAATGAGCAGTTCTTC	CASRLTSGGAHNEQFF
TRBV19	-	TRBJ1-1	-	TGTGCCAGTACCTCTCGGGGGGTAGCGGGAACTGAAGCTTTCTTT	CASTSRGVAGTEAFF